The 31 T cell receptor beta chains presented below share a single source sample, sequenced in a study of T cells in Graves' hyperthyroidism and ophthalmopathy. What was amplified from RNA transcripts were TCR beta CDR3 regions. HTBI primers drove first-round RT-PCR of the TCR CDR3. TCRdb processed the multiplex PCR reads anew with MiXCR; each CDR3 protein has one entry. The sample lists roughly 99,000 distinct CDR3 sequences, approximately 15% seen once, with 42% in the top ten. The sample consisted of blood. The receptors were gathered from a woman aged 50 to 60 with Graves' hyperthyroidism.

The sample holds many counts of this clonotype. CDR3: CASSYSGGGPYEQYF. For the CDR3, the DNA is TGTGCCAGCAGTTACTCCGGGGGTGGCCCCTACGAGCAGTACTTC. This chain connects TRBV6-2 or TRBV6-3 to TRBJ2-7, with D possibly TRBD2 on 6 matching bases. In germline, CDR1 is MNHEY, CDR2 SVGEGT. Between the trimmed V and J ends, which lost 0 bases and 2 bases, there was a span of 11 bases. The CDR3 sequence is 15 residues long.

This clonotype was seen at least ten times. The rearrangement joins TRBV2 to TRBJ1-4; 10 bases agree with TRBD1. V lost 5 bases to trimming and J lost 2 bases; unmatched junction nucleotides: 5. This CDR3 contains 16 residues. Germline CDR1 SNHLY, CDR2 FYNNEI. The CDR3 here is CASSRQGAATNEKLFF. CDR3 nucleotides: TGTGCCAGCAGTCGACAGGGGGCGGCTACTAATGAAAAACTGTTTTTT. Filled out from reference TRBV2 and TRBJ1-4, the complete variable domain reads EPEVTQTPSHQVTQMGQEVILRCVPISNHLYFYWYRQILGQKVEFLVSFYNNEISEKSEIFDDQFSVERPDGSNFTLKIRSTKLEDSAMYFCASSRQGAATNEKLFFGSGTQLSVL.

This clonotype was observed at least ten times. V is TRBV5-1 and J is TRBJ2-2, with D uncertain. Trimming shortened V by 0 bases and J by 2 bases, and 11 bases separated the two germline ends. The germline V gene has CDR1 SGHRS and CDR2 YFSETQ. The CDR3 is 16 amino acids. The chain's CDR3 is CASSLGAGSNTGELFF. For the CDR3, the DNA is TGCGCCAGCAGCTTGGGCGCTGGCAGCAACACCGGGGAGCTGTTTTTT.

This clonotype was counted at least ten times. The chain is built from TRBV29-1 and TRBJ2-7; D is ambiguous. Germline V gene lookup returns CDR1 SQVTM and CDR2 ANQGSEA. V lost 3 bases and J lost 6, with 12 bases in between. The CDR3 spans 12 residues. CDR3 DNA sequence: TGCAGCGTTGAGGCGGACGGTCGCGAGCAGTACTTC. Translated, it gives CSVEADGREQYF.

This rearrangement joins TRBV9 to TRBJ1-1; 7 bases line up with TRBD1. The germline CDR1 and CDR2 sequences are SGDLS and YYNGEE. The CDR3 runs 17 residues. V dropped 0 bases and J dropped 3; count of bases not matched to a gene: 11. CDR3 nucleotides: TGTGCCAGCAGCGTAGCCCCGACAGGGCCCATGGACACTGAAGCTTTCTTT. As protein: CASSVAPTGPMDTEAFF.

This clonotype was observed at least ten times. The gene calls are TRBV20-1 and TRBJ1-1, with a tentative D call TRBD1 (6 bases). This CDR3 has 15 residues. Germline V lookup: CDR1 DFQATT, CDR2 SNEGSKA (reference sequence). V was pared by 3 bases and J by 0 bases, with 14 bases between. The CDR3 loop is CSASLAGTLNTEAFF. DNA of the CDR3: TGCAGTGCTAGCCTCGCCGGGACACTGAACACTGAAGCTTTCTTT.

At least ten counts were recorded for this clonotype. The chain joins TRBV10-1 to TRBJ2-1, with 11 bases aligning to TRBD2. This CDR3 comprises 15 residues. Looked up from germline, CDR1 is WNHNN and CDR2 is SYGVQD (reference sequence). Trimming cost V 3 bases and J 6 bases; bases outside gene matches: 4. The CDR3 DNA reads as TGCGCCAGCAGTGACCCCGGGACTAGCGGCAATGAGCAGTTCTTC. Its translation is CASSDPGTSGNEQFF.

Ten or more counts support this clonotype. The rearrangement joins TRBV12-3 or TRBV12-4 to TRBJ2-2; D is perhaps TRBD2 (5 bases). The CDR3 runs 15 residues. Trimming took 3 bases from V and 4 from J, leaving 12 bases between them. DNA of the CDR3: TGTGCCAGCAGTTTGAGAGGGCTAGGCACCGGGGAGCTGTTTTTT. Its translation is CASSLRGLGTGELFF.

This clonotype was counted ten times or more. The CDR3 sequence: CAWTGGGLTFF. As DNA, the CDR3 is TGTGCCTGGACCGGAGGGGGTCTGACTTTCTTT. V gene TRBV30 combines with J gene TRBJ1-1; maybe TRBD1 (6 bases). V dropped 4 bases and J dropped 12 bases, with 15 bases sitting between them. The germline gives CDR1 GTSNPN, CDR2 SVGIG (reference sequence). The CDR3 has 11 residues.

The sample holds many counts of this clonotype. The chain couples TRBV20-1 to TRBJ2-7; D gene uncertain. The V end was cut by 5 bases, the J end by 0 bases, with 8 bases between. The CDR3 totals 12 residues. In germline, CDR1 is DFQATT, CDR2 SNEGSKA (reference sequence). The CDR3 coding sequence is TGCAGTGCTGGAAAAGACTCCTACGAGCAGTACTTC. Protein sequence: CSAGKDSYEQYF.

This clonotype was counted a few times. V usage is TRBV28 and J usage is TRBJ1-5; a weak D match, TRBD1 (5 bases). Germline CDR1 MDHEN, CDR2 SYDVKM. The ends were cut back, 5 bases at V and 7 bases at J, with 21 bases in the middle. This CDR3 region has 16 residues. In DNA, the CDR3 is TGTGCCAGCAGTGGTGGCCGACAGTCCCTAGGGCAGCCCCAGCATTTT. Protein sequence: CASSGGRQSLGQPQHF. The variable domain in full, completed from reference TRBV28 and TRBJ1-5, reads DVKVTQSSRYLVKRTGEKVFLECVQDMDHENMFWYRQDPGLGLRLIYFSYDVKMKEKGDIPEGYSVSREKKERFSLILESASTNQTSMYLCASSGGRQSLGQPQHFGDGTRLSIL.

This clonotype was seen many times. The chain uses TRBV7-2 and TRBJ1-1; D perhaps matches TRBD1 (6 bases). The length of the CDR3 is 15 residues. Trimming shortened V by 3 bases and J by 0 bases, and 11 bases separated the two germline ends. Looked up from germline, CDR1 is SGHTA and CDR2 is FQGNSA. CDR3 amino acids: CASSFRAGVNTEAFF. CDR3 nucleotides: TGTGCCAGCAGCTTTAGGGCAGGGGTGAACACTGAAGCTTTCTTT. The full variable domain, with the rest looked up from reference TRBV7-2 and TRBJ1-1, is GAGVSQSPSNKVTEKGKDVELRCDPISGHTALYWYRQSLGQGLEFLIYFQGNSAPDKSGLPSDRFSAERTGGSVSTLTIQRTQQEDSAVYLCASSFRAGVNTEAFFGQGTRLTVV.

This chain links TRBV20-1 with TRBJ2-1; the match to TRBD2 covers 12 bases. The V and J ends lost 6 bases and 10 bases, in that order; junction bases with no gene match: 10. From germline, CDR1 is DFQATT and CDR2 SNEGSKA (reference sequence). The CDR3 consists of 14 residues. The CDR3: CSAPGTGTSGEQFF. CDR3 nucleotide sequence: TGCAGTGCCCCCGGGACCGGGACTAGCGGGGAGCAGTTCTTC.

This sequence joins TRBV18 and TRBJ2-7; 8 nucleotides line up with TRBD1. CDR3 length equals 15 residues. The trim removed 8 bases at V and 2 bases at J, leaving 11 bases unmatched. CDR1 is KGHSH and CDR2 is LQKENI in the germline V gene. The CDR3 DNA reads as TGTGCCAGCAGCGCTTGGACAGGGAGTGCCTACGAGCAGTACTTC. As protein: CASSAWTGSAYEQYF.

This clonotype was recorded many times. The CDR3 nucleotides are TGCGCCAGCAGCTTCCGGCTAGCGGGAGGACAGCAGTACTTC. It specifies CASSFRLAGGQQYF. The chain employs TRBV5-1 and TRBJ2-7; TRBD2 agrees at 11 bases. This CDR3 comprises 14 residues. Unmatched junction bases numbered 6, after V lost 2 bases and J lost 8 bases. Germline CDR1 and CDR2: SGHRS and YFSETQ.

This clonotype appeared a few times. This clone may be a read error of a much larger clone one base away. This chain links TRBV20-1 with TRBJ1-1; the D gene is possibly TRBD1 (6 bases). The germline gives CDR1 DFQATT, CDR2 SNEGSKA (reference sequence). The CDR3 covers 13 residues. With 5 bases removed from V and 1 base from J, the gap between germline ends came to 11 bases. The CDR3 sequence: CSAGSTGNTEAFF. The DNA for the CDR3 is TGCAGTGCTGGGTCGACAGGGAACACTGAAGCTTTCTTT.

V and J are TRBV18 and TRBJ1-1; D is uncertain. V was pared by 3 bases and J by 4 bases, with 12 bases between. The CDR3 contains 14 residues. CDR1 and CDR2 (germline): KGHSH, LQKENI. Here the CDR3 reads CASSPEGYGTEAFF. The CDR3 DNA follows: TGTGCCAGCTCACCGGAGGGTTACGGCACTGAAGCTTTCTTT.

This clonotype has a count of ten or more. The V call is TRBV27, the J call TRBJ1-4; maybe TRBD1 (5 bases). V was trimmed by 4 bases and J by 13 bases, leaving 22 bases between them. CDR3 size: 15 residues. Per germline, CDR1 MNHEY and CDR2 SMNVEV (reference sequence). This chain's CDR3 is CASSSSQGRNKRLFF. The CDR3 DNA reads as TGTGCCAGCAGTTCCTCCCAGGGCCGTAATAAAAGACTGTTTTTT.

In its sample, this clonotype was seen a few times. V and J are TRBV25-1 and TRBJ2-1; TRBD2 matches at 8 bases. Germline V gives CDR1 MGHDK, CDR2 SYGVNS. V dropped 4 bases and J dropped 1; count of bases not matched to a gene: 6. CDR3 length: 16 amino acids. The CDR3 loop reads CASSGGLVRSYNEQFF. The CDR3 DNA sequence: TGTGCCAGCAGTGGGGGACTAGTCAGGTCCTACAATGAGCAGTTCTTC.

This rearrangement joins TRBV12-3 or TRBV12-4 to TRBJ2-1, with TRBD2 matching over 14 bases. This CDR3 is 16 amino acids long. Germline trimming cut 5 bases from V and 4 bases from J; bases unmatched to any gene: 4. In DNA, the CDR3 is TGTGCCAGCAGTATATGGACTAGCGGGGGGTACAATGAGCAGTTCTTC. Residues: CASSIWTSGGYNEQFF.

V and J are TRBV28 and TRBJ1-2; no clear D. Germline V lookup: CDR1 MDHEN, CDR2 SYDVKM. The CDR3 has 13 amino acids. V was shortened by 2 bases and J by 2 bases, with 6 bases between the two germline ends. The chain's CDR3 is CASSLAHNYGYTF. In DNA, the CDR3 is TGTGCCAGCAGTTTAGCCCACAACTATGGCTACACCTTC.

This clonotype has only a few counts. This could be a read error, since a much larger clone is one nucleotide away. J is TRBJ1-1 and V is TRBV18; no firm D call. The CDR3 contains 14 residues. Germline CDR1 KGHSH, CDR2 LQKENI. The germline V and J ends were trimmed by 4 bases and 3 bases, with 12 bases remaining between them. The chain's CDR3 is CASSRRAEDTEAFF. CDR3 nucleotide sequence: TGTGCCAGCTCACGGAGGGCCGAGGACACTGAAGCTTTCTTT.

The CDR3 protein is CSAPGTGTSGFRTDTQYF. The CDR3 DNA reads as TGCAGTGCCCCCGGGACCGGGACTAGCGGATTTCGCACAGATACGCAGTATTTT. This chain uses TRBV20-1 with TRBJ2-3; the match to TRBD2 covers 11 bases. The germline gives CDR1 DFQATT, CDR2 SNEGSKA (reference sequence). V dropped 6 bases and J dropped 1; count of bases not matched to a gene: 15. The CDR3 runs 18 residues.

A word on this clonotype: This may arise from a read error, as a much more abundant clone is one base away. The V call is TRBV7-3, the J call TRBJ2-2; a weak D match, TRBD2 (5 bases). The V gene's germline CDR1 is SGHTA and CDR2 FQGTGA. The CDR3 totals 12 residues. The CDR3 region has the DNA TGTGCCAGCAGAGGCGGAACCGGGGAGCTGCTTTTT. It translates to CASRGGTGELLF. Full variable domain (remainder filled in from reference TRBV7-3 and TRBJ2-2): GAGVSQTPSNKVTEKGKYVELRCDPISGHTALYWYRQSLGQGPEFLIYFQGTGAADDSGLPNDRFFAVRPEGSVSTLKIQRTERGDSAVYLCASRGGTGELLFGEGSRLTVL.

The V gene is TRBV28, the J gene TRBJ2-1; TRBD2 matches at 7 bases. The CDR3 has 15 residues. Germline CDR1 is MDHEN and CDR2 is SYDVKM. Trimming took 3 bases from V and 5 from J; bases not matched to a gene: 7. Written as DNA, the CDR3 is TGTGCCAGCAGTTTCAGTGGGGGGGGACACAATGAGCAGTTCTTC. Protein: CASSFSGGGHNEQFF.

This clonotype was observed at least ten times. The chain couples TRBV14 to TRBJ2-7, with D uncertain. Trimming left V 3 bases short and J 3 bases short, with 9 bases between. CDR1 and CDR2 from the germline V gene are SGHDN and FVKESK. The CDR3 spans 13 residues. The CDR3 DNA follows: TGTGCCAGCAGCCATCTACAGAGCTACGAGCAGTACTTC. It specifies CASSHLQSYEQYF.

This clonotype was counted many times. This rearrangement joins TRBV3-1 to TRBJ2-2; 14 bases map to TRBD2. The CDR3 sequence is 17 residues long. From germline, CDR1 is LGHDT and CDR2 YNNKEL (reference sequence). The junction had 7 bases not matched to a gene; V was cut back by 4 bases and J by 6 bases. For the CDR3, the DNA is TGTGCCAGCAGCCTGGGGACTAGCGGGAGAGATCCCGGGGAGCTGTTTTTT. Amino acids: CASSLGTSGRDPGELFF.

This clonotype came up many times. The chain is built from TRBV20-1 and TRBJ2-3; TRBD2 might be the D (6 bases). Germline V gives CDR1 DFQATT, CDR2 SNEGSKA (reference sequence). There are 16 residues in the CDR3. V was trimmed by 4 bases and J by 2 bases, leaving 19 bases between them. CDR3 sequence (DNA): TGCAGTGCTATTTTAGCGGAGGCATCCATCACAGATACGCAGTATTTT. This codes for CSAILAEASITDTQYF.

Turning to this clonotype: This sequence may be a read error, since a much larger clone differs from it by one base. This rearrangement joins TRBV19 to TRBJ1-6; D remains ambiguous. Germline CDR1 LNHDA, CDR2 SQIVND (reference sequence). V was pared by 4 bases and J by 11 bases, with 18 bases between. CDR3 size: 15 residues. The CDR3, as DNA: TGTGCCAGTAGTACACCGGGGAGACCGGATCCACCCCTCCACTTT. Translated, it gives CASSTPGRPDPPLHF.

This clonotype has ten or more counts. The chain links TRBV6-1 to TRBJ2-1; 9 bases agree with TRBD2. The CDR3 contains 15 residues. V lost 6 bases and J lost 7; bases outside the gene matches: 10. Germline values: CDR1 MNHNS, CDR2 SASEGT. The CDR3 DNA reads TGTGCCAGCAGCCCGTTTAGCGGGAGCACGAATGAGCAGTTCTTC. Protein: CASSPFSGSTNEQFF.

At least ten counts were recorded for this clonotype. DNA for the CDR3: TGTGCCAGCAGCGTAGATCCCCAACAGGGAAATGAGCAGTTCTTC. Its protein is CASSVDPQQGNEQFF. The V gene is TRBV9, the J gene TRBJ2-1, with D possibly being TRBD1 (6 bases). Germline V lookup: CDR1 SGDLS, CDR2 YYNGEE. V was trimmed by 0 bases and J by 7 bases, leaving 14 bases between them. The CDR3 has 15 residues.